This passage covers 8 T cell receptor beta chains from one sample sequenced in a study of blood T cells in healthy people across ages. A second roughly 6 to 11 cycle PCR used barcoded and J-beta primers. MiXCR, run by TCRdb on the 5' RACE reads, gives a single entry per CDR3 protein. The sample records 800,000 or so distinct CDR3 sequences, around two thirds being singletons. What was sequenced was blood. These receptors were collected from a man aged 25-40 years in good health.

The gene calls are TRBV4-3 and TRBJ2-1; 12 positions agree with TRBD2. J lost 3 bases, V lost 1 base, and 13 bases had no gene match. CDR3 length: 20 amino acids. Per the germline V gene, CDR1 is LGHNA and CDR2 is YSLEER. The CDR3 sequence is CASSQGPRLAGEILYNEQFF. The CDR3 DNA reads as TGCGCCAGCAGCCAAGGCCCCCGACTAGCGGGGGAGATCCTCTACAATGAGCAGTTCTTC.

The chain is built from TRBV20-1 and TRBJ2-2, with 7 bases that match TRBD1. Trimming removed 5 bases from V and 2 bases from J; junction bases left unmatched: 8. CDR1 is DFQATT, CDR2 SNEGSKA, per germline (reference sequence). The CDR3 length is 15 residues. DNA for the CDR3: TGCAGTGCTTCCGGGACAGAGTCTAACACCGGGGAGCTGTTTTTT. Its translation: CSASGTESNTGELFF.

This sequence joins TRBV20-1 and TRBJ2-7, with D maybe TRBD2 (6 bases). CDR1 and CDR2 (germline): DFQATT, SNEGSKA (reference sequence). V lost 3 bases and J 7 bases, leaving 16 bases between the germline ends. The CDR3 covers 13 residues. CDR3 region: CSASETAAGEQYF. The DNA for the CDR3 is TGCAGTGCTAGCGAGACAGCCGCGGGAGAGCAGTACTTC.

The rearrangement joins TRBV4-1 to TRBJ2-3; D call uncertain. Trimming took 1 base from V and 0 from J, leaving 8 bases between them. Germline CDR1 MGHRA, CDR2 YSYEKL. The CDR3 spans 15 residues. CDR3 nucleotide sequence: TGCGCCAGCAGCCAAGGGGTACGGAGCACAGATACGCAGTATTTT. Encoded protein: CASSQGVRSTDTQYF.

The count of this clonotype is one. This may be a read error, as it is one base from a much larger clone. V usage is TRBV12-3 or TRBV12-4 and J usage is TRBJ2-7, with TRBD1 as a possible D gene (6 bases). This CDR3 region has 13 residues. V was trimmed by 10 bases and J by 3 bases, leaving 16 bases between them. The CDR3 bases are TGTGCCATCAGCCGACAGGACCTCTACGAGCAGTACTTC. Translated, it gives CAISRQDLYEQYF.

CDR3 in DNA: TGTGCCAGCACCAAGGGGAACTACAATGAGCAGTTCTTC. Translated, it gives CASTKGNYNEQFF. The chain uses TRBV11-1 and TRBJ2-1; D possibly corresponds to TRBD1 (5 bases). The CDR3 is 13 residues long. CDR1 is SGHAT and CDR2 is FQDESV in the germline V gene (reference sequence). Trimming removed 7 bases at V and 3 bases at J, with 10 bases between.

This chain joins TRBV9 and TRBJ2-1; no firm D call. CDR3 size: 15 residues. CDR1 and CDR2 (germline): SGDLS, YYNGEE. The V end was cut by 0 bases, the J end by 9 bases, with 16 bases between. The CDR3 reads CASSVDTTLYSEQFF. The CDR3 DNA reads as TGTGCCAGCAGCGTAGACACTACTCTATACTCTGAGCAGTTCTTC. Looking up the rest from reference TRBV9 and TRBJ2-1 gives the full variable domain: DSGVTQTPKHLITATGQRVTLRCSPRSGDLSVYWYQQSLDQGLQFLIQYYNGEERAKGNILERFSAQQFPDLHSELNLSSLELGDSALYFCASSVDTTLYSEQFFGPGTRLTVL.

The chain employs TRBV5-1 and TRBJ2-3; D not resolved. The CDR3 contains 15 residues. Trimming stripped 1 base from V and 2 bases from J, with 11 bases between. Germline V CDR1 and CDR2: SGHRS, YFSETQ. DNA of the CDR3: TGCGCCAGCAGCTTGCTTGCGAGCACCACAGATACGCAGTATTTT. This sequence encodes CASSLLASTTDTQYF.